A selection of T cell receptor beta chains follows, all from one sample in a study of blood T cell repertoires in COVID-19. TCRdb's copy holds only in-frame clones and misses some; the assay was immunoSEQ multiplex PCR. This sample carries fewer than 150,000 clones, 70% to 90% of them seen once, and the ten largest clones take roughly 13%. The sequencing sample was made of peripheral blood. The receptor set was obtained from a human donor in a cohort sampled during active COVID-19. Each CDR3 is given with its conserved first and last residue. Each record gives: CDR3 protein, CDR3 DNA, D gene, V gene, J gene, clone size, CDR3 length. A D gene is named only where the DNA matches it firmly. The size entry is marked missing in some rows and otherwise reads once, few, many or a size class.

cdr3_aa: CATSDRTSFHEQFF
cdr3_nt: TGTGCCACCAGTGATAGGACTAGCTTCCATGAGCAGTTCTTC
d_call: TRBD2
v_call: TRBV24-1
j_call: TRBJ2-1
clone_size: -
cdr3_length: 14

cdr3_aa: CATSRDPGGYEQYF
cdr3_nt: TGTGCCACCAGCAGAGATCCAGGGGGCTACGAGCAGTACTTC
d_call: TRBD1
v_call: TRBV15
j_call: TRBJ2-7
clone_size: -
cdr3_length: 14

cdr3_aa: CASAAGGSSTGELFF
cdr3_nt: TGTGCCAGCGCCGCGGGGGGTAGTAGCACCGGGGAGCTGTTTTTT
d_call: TRBD2
v_call: TRBV9
j_call: TRBJ2-2
clone_size: -
cdr3_length: 15

cdr3_aa: CASRGGLGQPQHF
cdr3_nt: TGTGCCAGTAGGGGGGGGCTCGGTCAGCCCCAGCATTTT
d_call: -
v_call: TRBV19
j_call: TRBJ1-5
clone_size: -
cdr3_length: 13

cdr3_aa: CASSQDPLTGGGHTDTQYF
cdr3_nt: TGTGCCAGCAGCCAAGACCCACTTACAGGGGGAGGACACACAGATACGCAGTATTTT
d_call: TRBD1
v_call: TRBV3-1/TRBV3-2
j_call: TRBJ2-3
clone_size: -
cdr3_length: 19

cdr3_aa: CASSLQFGGDGYTF
cdr3_nt: TGCGCCAGCAGCTTGCAGTTCGGGGGGGATGGCTACACCTTC
d_call: -
v_call: TRBV5-1
j_call: TRBJ1-2
clone_size: -
cdr3_length: 14

cdr3_aa: CASRDIRGYTF
cdr3_nt: TGTGCCAGCAGGGACATTCGGGGCTACACCTTC
d_call: -
v_call: TRBV6-5
j_call: TRBJ1-2
clone_size: -
cdr3_length: 11

cdr3_aa: CATSRDTGSGGYGYTF
cdr3_nt: TGTGCCACCAGCAGAGATACCGGCTCGGGGGGGTATGGCTACACCTTC
d_call: -
v_call: TRBV15
j_call: TRBJ1-2
clone_size: -
cdr3_length: 16

cdr3_aa: CASSQGPVGGYNNEQFF
cdr3_nt: TGTGCCAGCAGTCAAGGGCCTGTCGGGGGGTACAACAATGAGCAGTTCTTC
d_call: TRBD2
v_call: TRBV3-1/TRBV3-2
j_call: TRBJ2-1
clone_size: -
cdr3_length: 17

cdr3_aa: CASSPRQGATGNTIYF
cdr3_nt: TGCGCCAGCAGCCCCAGACAGGGGGCAACTGGAAACACCATATATTTT
d_call: TRBD1
v_call: TRBV5-1
j_call: TRBJ1-3
clone_size: -
cdr3_length: 16

cdr3_aa: CASTLGGGSNYGYTF
cdr3_nt: TGTGCCAGCACACTAGGGGGGGGAAGCAACTATGGCTACACCTTC
d_call: -
v_call: TRBV9
j_call: TRBJ1-2
clone_size: -
cdr3_length: 15

cdr3_aa: CASSEAWGNYGYTF
cdr3_nt: TGTGCCAGCAGTGAAGCGTGGGGCAACTATGGCTACACCTTC
d_call: -
v_call: TRBV6-1
j_call: TRBJ1-2
clone_size: -
cdr3_length: 14

cdr3_aa: CASSQDGASGANVLTF
cdr3_nt: TGTGCCAGCAGCCAAGATGGGGCATCGGGGGCCAACGTCCTGACTTTC
d_call: -
v_call: TRBV3-1/TRBV3-2
j_call: TRBJ2-6
clone_size: -
cdr3_length: 16

cdr3_aa: CASSRQIRNTIYF
cdr3_nt: TGTGCCAGTAGTAGGCAAATTCGAAACACCATATATTTT
d_call: -
v_call: TRBV19
j_call: TRBJ1-3
clone_size: -
cdr3_length: 13

cdr3_aa: CASSSSQGIIGNSPLHF
cdr3_nt: TGTGCCAGCAGTTCATCACAGGGGATCATTGGAAATTCACCCCTCCACTTT
d_call: TRBD1
v_call: TRBV27
j_call: TRBJ1-6
clone_size: -
cdr3_length: 17

cdr3_aa: CAWSSGGQGAVPLHF
cdr3_nt: TGTGCCTGGAGTTCGGGAGGACAGGGGGCCGTACCCCTCCACTTT
d_call: TRBD1
v_call: TRBV30
j_call: TRBJ1-6
clone_size: once
cdr3_length: 15

cdr3_aa: CASSQDSGDRGPTDTQYF
cdr3_nt: TGTGCCAGCAGCCAAGATTCGGGCGACAGGGGACCCACAGATACGCAGTATTTT
d_call: TRBD1
v_call: TRBV4-2
j_call: TRBJ2-3
clone_size: once
cdr3_length: 18

cdr3_aa: CASSQLATEGDEQYF
cdr3_nt: TGCGCCAGCAGCCAGCTGGCGACGGAGGGCGACGAGCAGTACTTC
d_call: -
v_call: TRBV5-1
j_call: TRBJ2-7
clone_size: -
cdr3_length: 15

cdr3_aa: CARPTGGDYGYTF
cdr3_nt: TGTGCCAGACCCACCGGAGGGGACTATGGCTACACCTTC
d_call: -
v_call: TRBV25-1
j_call: TRBJ1-2
clone_size: once
cdr3_length: 13

cdr3_aa: CASMDRGTYGYTF
cdr3_nt: TGTGCCAGTATGGACAGGGGCACCTATGGCTACACCTTC
d_call: TRBD1
v_call: TRBV19
j_call: TRBJ1-2
clone_size: -
cdr3_length: 13

cdr3_aa: CASSQSPGRSSEKLFF
cdr3_nt: TGCGCCAGCAGCCAATCGCCCGGGAGGTCGAGTGAAAAACTGTTTTTT
d_call: -
v_call: TRBV4-1
j_call: TRBJ1-4
clone_size: -
cdr3_length: 16

cdr3_aa: CASSLQPRDNYNEQFF
cdr3_nt: TGTGCCAGCAGCTTACAGCCACGGGACAACTACAATGAGCAGTTCTTC
d_call: -
v_call: TRBV7-8
j_call: TRBJ2-1
clone_size: -
cdr3_length: 16

cdr3_aa: CASSPPGRDTQYF
cdr3_nt: TGTGCCAGCAGTCCCCCGGGGAGAGATACGCAGTATTTT
d_call: -
v_call: TRBV25-1
j_call: TRBJ2-3
clone_size: -
cdr3_length: 13

cdr3_aa: CASRRTGRGEKLFF
cdr3_nt: TGTGCCAGCAGACGGACAGGAAGGGGCGAAAAACTGTTTTTT
d_call: TRBD1
v_call: TRBV11-2
j_call: TRBJ1-4
clone_size: once
cdr3_length: 14

cdr3_aa: CASSQDPERGAFTYEQYF
cdr3_nt: TGCGCCAGCAGCCAAGACCCGGAGCGGGGCGCTTTCACCTACGAGCAGTACTTC
d_call: TRBD2
v_call: TRBV4-1
j_call: TRBJ2-7
clone_size: -
cdr3_length: 18

cdr3_aa: CASKLGPSSYEQYF
cdr3_nt: TGTGCCAGCAAACTAGGTCCCAGCTCCTACGAGCAGTACTTC
d_call: -
v_call: TRBV28
j_call: TRBJ2-7
clone_size: -
cdr3_length: 14

cdr3_aa: CASSQGGLAGGRSYNEQFF
cdr3_nt: TGTGCCAGCAGCCAAGGGGGACTAGCGGGGGGTAGGTCCTACAATGAGCAGTTCTTC
d_call: TRBD2
v_call: TRBV14
j_call: TRBJ2-1
clone_size: -
cdr3_length: 19

cdr3_aa: CAWSASYYRESDQPQHF
cdr3_nt: TGTGCCTGGAGCGCATCCTATTACAGGGAATCGGATCAGCCCCAGCATTTT
d_call: -
v_call: TRBV30
j_call: TRBJ1-5
clone_size: -
cdr3_length: 17

cdr3_aa: CASSPLGQGAYSGNTIYF
cdr3_nt: TGTGCCAGCTCACCCCTAGGACAGGGGGCTTACTCTGGAAACACCATATATTTT
d_call: TRBD1
v_call: TRBV18
j_call: TRBJ1-3
clone_size: -
cdr3_length: 18

cdr3_aa: CASSPKGHPPIEQYF
cdr3_nt: TGTGCCAGCAGCCCAAAGGGACATCCTCCGATCGAGCAGTACTTC
d_call: -
v_call: TRBV7-9
j_call: TRBJ2-7
clone_size: -
cdr3_length: 15

cdr3_aa: CASSYGVAGGPGTGELFF
cdr3_nt: TGTGCCAGCAGTTACGGGGTAGCGGGGGGGCCAGGCACCGGGGAGCTGTTTTTT
d_call: TRBD2
v_call: TRBV6-2/TRBV6-3
j_call: TRBJ2-2
clone_size: few
cdr3_length: 18

cdr3_aa: CAISEGLRNEKLFF
cdr3_nt: TGTGCCATCAGTGAGGGTCTCAGGAATGAAAAACTGTTTTTT
d_call: -
v_call: TRBV10-3
j_call: TRBJ1-4
clone_size: -
cdr3_length: 14

cdr3_aa: CASSEQGAGTYGYTF
cdr3_nt: TGTGCCAGCAGCGAACAGGGGGCAGGGACGTATGGCTACACCTTC
d_call: TRBD1
v_call: TRBV2
j_call: TRBJ1-2
clone_size: -
cdr3_length: 15

cdr3_aa: CASSLGASGGAKYNEQFF
cdr3_nt: TGTGCCAGCAGCTTAGGTGCTAGCGGGGGGGCGAAATACAATGAGCAGTTCTTC
d_call: TRBD2
v_call: TRBV7-8
j_call: TRBJ2-1
clone_size: few
cdr3_length: 18

cdr3_aa: CASRETGAKTEAFF
cdr3_nt: TGTGCCAGCAGGGAGACAGGGGCAAAGACTGAAGCTTTCTTT
d_call: TRBD1
v_call: TRBV25-1
j_call: TRBJ1-1
clone_size: -
cdr3_length: 14

cdr3_aa: CAISEGGALNTEAFF
cdr3_nt: TGTGCCATCAGTGAAGGGGGGGCTTTGAACACTGAAGCTTTCTTT
d_call: -
v_call: TRBV10-3
j_call: TRBJ1-1
clone_size: many
cdr3_length: 15

cdr3_aa: CASSLPSNQGGEAFF
cdr3_nt: TGTGCCAGCAGCCTACCATCAAATCAGGGCGGTGAAGCTTTCTTT
d_call: -
v_call: TRBV5-4
j_call: TRBJ1-1
clone_size: -
cdr3_length: 15

cdr3_aa: CAIQTTSSYNEQFF
cdr3_nt: TGTGCCATACAAACAACTAGCTCCTACAATGAGCAGTTCTTC
d_call: -
v_call: TRBV2
j_call: TRBJ2-1
clone_size: -
cdr3_length: 14

cdr3_aa: CASMELSYNSPLHF
cdr3_nt: TGTGCCAGTATGGAGCTGTCATATAATTCACCCCTCCACTTT
d_call: -
v_call: TRBV19
j_call: TRBJ1-6
clone_size: -
cdr3_length: 14

cdr3_aa: CASSGLAWTGELFF
cdr3_nt: TGTGCCAGCAGCGGACTAGCTTGGACCGGGGAGCTGTTTTTT
d_call: TRBD2
v_call: TRBV2
j_call: TRBJ2-2
clone_size: -
cdr3_length: 14

cdr3_aa: CASSPNQGNGPQHF
cdr3_nt: TGTGCCAGCTCACCAAACCAGGGGAATGGGCCCCAGCATTTT
d_call: -
v_call: TRBV18
j_call: TRBJ1-5
clone_size: -
cdr3_length: 14

cdr3_aa: CASSELMSSYNSPLHF
cdr3_nt: TGTGCCAGCAGTGAACTTATGAGCTCCTATAATTCACCCCTCCACTTT
d_call: -
v_call: TRBV6-1
j_call: TRBJ1-6
clone_size: -
cdr3_length: 16

cdr3_aa: CAISGGAEQETQYF
cdr3_nt: TGTGCCATCTCAGGGGGCGCGGAACAAGAGACCCAGTACTTC
d_call: TRBD1
v_call: TRBV10-3
j_call: TRBJ2-5
clone_size: few
cdr3_length: 14

cdr3_aa: CASSVLGLAYDEQFF
cdr3_nt: TGTGCCAGCAGCGTCTTAGGACTTGCTTACGATGAGCAGTTCTTC
d_call: -
v_call: TRBV9
j_call: TRBJ2-1
clone_size: -
cdr3_length: 15

cdr3_aa: CASSEPTGLTYEQYF
cdr3_nt: TGTGCCAGCAGTGAACCTACCGGACTGACCTACGAGCAGTACTTC
d_call: -
v_call: TRBV2
j_call: TRBJ2-7
clone_size: -
cdr3_length: 15

cdr3_aa: CASSFGGRSSYEQYF
cdr3_nt: TGTGCCAGCAGCTTCGGGGGGCGTAGCTCCTACGAGCAGTACTTC
d_call: -
v_call: TRBV5-4
j_call: TRBJ2-7
clone_size: -
cdr3_length: 15

cdr3_aa: CASRQGNTGELFF
cdr3_nt: TGTGCCAGCAGACAGGGAAACACCGGGGAGCTGTTTTTT
d_call: -
v_call: TRBV6-4
j_call: TRBJ2-2
clone_size: -
cdr3_length: 13

cdr3_aa: CAASMGQQETQYF
cdr3_nt: TGTGCCGCCAGCATGGGACAGCAAGAGACCCAGTACTTC
d_call: TRBD1
v_call: TRBV15
j_call: TRBJ2-5
clone_size: -
cdr3_length: 13